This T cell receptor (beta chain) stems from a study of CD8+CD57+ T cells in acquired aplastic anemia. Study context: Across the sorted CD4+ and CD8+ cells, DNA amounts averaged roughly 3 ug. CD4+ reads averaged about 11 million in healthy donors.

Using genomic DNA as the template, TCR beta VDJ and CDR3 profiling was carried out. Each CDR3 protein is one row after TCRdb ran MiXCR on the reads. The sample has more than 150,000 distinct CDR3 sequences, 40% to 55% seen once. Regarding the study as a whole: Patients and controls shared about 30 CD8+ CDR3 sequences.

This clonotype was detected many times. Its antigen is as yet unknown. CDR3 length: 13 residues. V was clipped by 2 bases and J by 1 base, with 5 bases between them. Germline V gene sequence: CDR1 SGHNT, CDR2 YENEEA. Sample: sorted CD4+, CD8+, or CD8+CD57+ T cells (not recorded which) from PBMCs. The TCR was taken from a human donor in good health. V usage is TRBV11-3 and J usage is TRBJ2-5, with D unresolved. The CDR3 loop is CASSLFTQETQYF. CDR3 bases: TGTGCCAGCAGCTTATTCACCCAAGAGACCCAGTACTTC. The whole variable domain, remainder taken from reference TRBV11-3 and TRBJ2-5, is EAGVVQSPRYKIIEKKQPVAFWCNPISGHNTLYWYLQNLGQGPELLIRYENEEAVDDSQLPKDRFSAERLKGVDSTLKIQPAELGDSAVYLCASSLFTQETQYFGPGTRLLVL.